One sample yielded the 22 T cell receptor beta chains listed below, sequenced in a study of OX40 agonist ivuxolimab in advanced cancers. TCRdb keeps only in-frame clones here, not all; method: immunoSEQ multiplex PCR. The profile shows under 50,000 clones, about three quarters of them singletons. Source: CD4+ or CD8+ T cells sorted from blood, taken in a trial of the OX40 agonist ivuxolimab. The receptors originated from an adult with an advanced solid tumor such as melanoma, head and neck, liver or kidney cancer.

V and J are TRBV9 and TRBJ2-5; D tentatively fits TRBD1 or TRBD2 (5 bases each). The germline V gene encodes CDR1 SGDLS and CDR2 YYNGEE. The CDR3 totals 16 residues. Trimming took 4 bases from V and 5 from J, leaving 21 bases between them. The CDR3 protein is CASSSRGMGSLETQYF. The CDR3 region has the DNA TGTGCCAGCAGCTCCCGGGGCATGGGGTCGTTGGAGACCCAGTACTTC.

This clone was picked up a small number of times. V and J are TRBV7-9 and TRBJ2-7; the D is unclear. The CDR3 is made up of 12 amino acids. V lost 1 base to trimming and J lost 6 bases, with 7 bases between them. The germline V gene has CDR1 SEHNR and CDR2 FQNEAQ (reference sequence). Here the CDR3 DNA reads TGTGCCAGCAGCTTAGATACCTCCGAGCAGTACTTC. Translated: CASSLDTSEQYF.

The chain has TRBV7-2 and TRBJ2-1, with 9 bases identical to TRBD2. Germline values: CDR1 SGHTA, CDR2 FQGNSA. This CDR3 is 15 amino acids long. The junction had 0 bases not matched to a gene; V was cut back by 3 bases and J by 0 bases. In DNA, the CDR3 is TGTGCCAGCAGCTTTAGCGGGAGCTCCTACAATGAGCAGTTCTTC. Protein sequence: CASSFSGSSYNEQFF. The full variable domain, its missing parts supplied by reference TRBV7-2 and TRBJ2-1, is GAGVSQSPSNKVTEKGKDVELRCDPISGHTALYWYRQSLGQGLEFLIYFQGNSAPDKSGLPSDRFSAERTGGSVSTLTIQRTQQEDSAVYLCASSFSGSSYNEQFFGPGTRLTVL.

V and J are TRBV19 and TRBJ1-2; maybe TRBD1 (6 bases). The CDR3 consists of 14 residues. Germline CDR1 and CDR2: LNHDA and SQIVND (reference sequence). Trimming removed 1 base from V and 2 bases from J, with 8 bases in between. CDR3: CASSIGGGNYGYTF. Here the CDR3 DNA reads TGTGCCAGTAGTATAGGGGGGGGCAACTATGGCTACACCTTC.

The chain is built from TRBV27 and TRBJ2-2; 12 bases line up with TRBD1. After removal of 9 bases from V and 6 bases from J, the junction contained 11 bases not matched to a gene. The CDR3 spans 16 residues. Looked up from germline, CDR1 is MNHEY and CDR2 is SMNVEV (reference sequence). The CDR3 sequence is CASTERGTGGSGELFF. CDR3 DNA sequence: TGTGCCAGTACCGAACGCGGGACAGGGGGCTCCGGGGAGCTGTTTTTT.

The J gene is TRBJ1-6, the V gene TRBV30; 8 bases line up with TRBD1. From germline, CDR1 is GTSNPN and CDR2 SVGIG (reference sequence). The CDR3 consists of 20 residues. The V segment lost 0 bases and the J segment 9 bases; nucleotides outside the gene matches: 22. The CDR3 loop reads CAWSVQLSRTGRAPGSPLHF. As DNA, the CDR3 is TGTGCCTGGAGTGTACAGCTTTCAAGGACAGGGCGAGCTCCAGGTTCACCCCTCCACTTT.

This chain connects TRBV5-6 to TRBJ1-2; D ambiguous. Germline V gene data show CDR1 as SGHDT and CDR2 as YYEEEE. The CDR3 contains 14 residues. V was pared by 0 bases and J by 3 bases, with 9 bases between. The CDR3 DNA reads as TGTGCCAGCAGCTTGGCCGGGGTGGACTATGGCTACACCTTC. Its translation is CASSLAGVDYGYTF.

The J gene is TRBJ2-1, the V gene TRBV6-6; perhaps TRBD1 as D (7 bases). From germline, CDR1 is MNHNY and CDR2 SVGAGI (reference sequence). The CDR3 covers 13 residues. V gave up 2 bases and J gave up 12 bases, with 14 bases separating them. CDR3: CASSYGWQGGQFF. CDR3 bases: TGTGCCAGCAGTTACGGCTGGCAGGGGGGGCAGTTCTTC.

This chain joins TRBV30 and TRBJ1-5; no clear D gene. CDR1 and CDR2 from the germline V gene are GTSNPN and SVGIG (reference sequence). With 1 base removed from V and 4 bases from J, the gap between germline ends came to 5 bases. The CDR3 has 12 residues. The CDR3 sequence is CAWSGSNQPQHF. In nucleotides, the CDR3 is TGTGCCTGGAGTGGTTCTAATCAGCCCCAGCATTTT.

This chain links TRBV6-5 with TRBJ2-2, with 8 nucleotides matching TRBD2. This CDR3 has 14 amino acids. Looked up from germline, CDR1 is MNHEY and CDR2 is SVGAGI. Losses at the gene ends were 10 bases for V and 9 bases for J; bases not matched to a gene: 13. The CDR3 nucleotides are TGTGCCACCCGAGGAATAGCGGGAATAAGGGAGCTGTTTTTT. Its protein is CATRGIAGIRELFF.

This chain joins TRBV7-2 and TRBJ2-7; TRBD2 matches at 11 bases. V lost 4 bases to trimming and J lost 2 bases; unmatched junction nucleotides: 4. Germline V gene data show CDR1 as SGHTA and CDR2 as FQGNSA. CDR3 length: 15 residues. This CDR3 is CASSSSSGRAYEQYF. The CDR3 bases are TGTGCCAGCAGCTCCAGTAGCGGGAGGGCCTACGAGCAGTACTTC. The full variable domain, rest sourced from reference TRBV7-2 and TRBJ2-7, is GAGVSQSPSNKVTEKGKDVELRCDPISGHTALYWYRQSLGQGLEFLIYFQGNSAPDKSGLPSDRFSAERTGGSVSTLTIQRTQQEDSAVYLCASSSSSGRAYEQYFGPGTRLTVT.

This rearrangement joins TRBV2 to TRBJ2-3; 11 bases align to TRBD2. Germline CDR1 reads SNHLY; CDR2 reads FYNNEI. The CDR3 runs to 16 residues. The J segment lost 3 bases and the V segment lost 4 bases, leaving 6 bases of the junction unmatched. The CDR3, as DNA: TGTGCCAGCAGTGGGCTAGCGGGAGGCCGTACAGATACGCAGTATTTT. It yields the protein CASSGLAGGRTDTQYF.

This clone came up a few times. The V and J genes are TRBV7-6 and TRBJ2-7, with 7 bases lining up with TRBD1. Trimming cost V 5 bases and J 2 bases; bases outside gene matches: 6. Germline loops: CDR1 SGHVS, CDR2 FNYEAQ. CDR3 length: 14 residues. This CDR3 is CASSHGDSTYEQYF. The CDR3 nucleotides read TGTGCCAGCAGCCACGGGGACAGCACCTACGAGCAGTACTTC.

This clone was detected only once. J is TRBJ2-1 and V is TRBV7-9; D remains ambiguous. The V gene's germline CDR1 is SEHNR and CDR2 FQNEAQ (reference sequence). This CDR3 contains 12 residues. Between the trimmed V and J ends, which lost 5 bases and 10 bases, there was a span of 12 bases. The CDR3 here is CASSPLLEEQFF. The CDR3 DNA is TGTGCCAGCAGCCCTCTTTTGGAGGAGCAGTTCTTC.

This clone was picked up a small number of times. The rearrangement uses TRBV29-1 and TRBJ1-1, with D possibly matching TRBD1 (5 bases). The CDR3 has 15 amino acids. CDR1 SQVTM and CDR2 ANQGSEA come from the germline V gene. V was shortened by 7 bases and J by 0 bases, with 18 bases between the two germline ends. The CDR3 DNA reads as TGCAGCGGAAGACCAGGGTGGGCTATGAACACTGAAGCTTTCTTT. Translated: CSGRPGWAMNTEAFF.

The V gene is TRBV7-9, the J gene TRBJ2-5; TRBD2 aligns across 10 bases. Matching the DNA end better, TRBJ2-7 makes the J call doubtful. CDR1 and CDR2 from the germline V gene are SEHNR and FQNEAQ (reference sequence). CDR3 length: 15 amino acids. The CDR3 DNA sequence: TGTGCCAGCAGCTCCGGACTAGCGGAGACCTACGAGCAGTACTTC. It specifies CASSSGLAETYEQYF.

This chain uses TRBV18 with TRBJ1-1; TRBD1 aligns across 7 bases. J was trimmed by 7 bases and V by 6 bases; bases with no gene match: 8. The germline gives CDR1 KGHSH, CDR2 LQKENI. This CDR3 region has 13 residues. The CDR3 sequence is CASSHGQEDEAFF. The CDR3 DNA reads as TGTGCCAGCTCTCACGGACAGGAAGATGAAGCTTTCTTT.

This clone was recorded once. This sequence joins TRBV5-6 and TRBJ1-5, with TRBD1 matching 10 bases. The germline V gene encodes CDR1 SGHDT and CDR2 YYEEEE. This CDR3 spans 16 amino acids. The V gene end was trimmed by 3 bases and the J gene end by 1 base; junction bases not matched to a gene: 4. CDR3 nucleotide sequence: TGTGCCAGCAGCTCCGGGACAGGGGCAAGCAATCAGCCCCAGCATTTT. This gives the protein CASSSGTGASNQPQHF. Looking up the rest from reference TRBV5-6 and TRBJ1-5 gives the full variable domain: DAGVTQSPTHLIKTRGQQVTLRCSPKSGHDTVSWYQQALGQGPQFIFQYYEEEERQRGNFPDRFSGHQFPNYSSELNVNALLLGDSALYLCASSSGTGASNQPQHFGDGTRLSIL.

The chain links TRBV15 to TRBJ2-1, with TRBD2 matching 11 bases. This CDR3 is 17 amino acids long. The germline gives CDR1 LNHNV, CDR2 YYDKDF (reference sequence). The V gene end was trimmed by 1 base and the J gene end by 3 bases; junction bases not matched to a gene: 5. CDR3 coding DNA: TGTGCCACCAGCAGAGGCCAAACTAGCGGGGGCTACAATGAGCAGTTCTTC. Protein: CATSRGQTSGGYNEQFF.

The V call is TRBV10-1, the J call TRBJ2-3; D is tentatively TRBD1 or TRBD2 (5 bases each). The CDR3 covers 16 residues. Trimming removed 8 bases from V and 7 bases from J, with 25 bases in between. Germline assignment: CDR1 WNHNN and CDR2 SYGVQD (reference sequence). The CDR3 region is CASFKSGTQGPYTQYF. The DNA of the CDR3 is TGCGCCAGCTTTAAATCCGGGACCCAGGGCCCATATACGCAGTATTTT.

The J gene is TRBJ2-3, the V gene TRBV19; D unresolved. Germline V gene lookup returns CDR1 LNHDA and CDR2 SQIVND (reference sequence). CDR3 length equals 15 residues. V was pared by 1 base and J by 5 bases, with 13 bases between. The CDR3 sequence is CASSIGALQEDTQYF. In nucleotides, the CDR3 is TGTGCCAGTAGTATAGGGGCCCTTCAAGAAGATACGCAGTATTTT.

The J gene is TRBJ1-2, the V gene TRBV6-5; D is possibly TRBD1 (6 bases). Between the trimmed V and J ends, which lost 4 bases and 0 bases, there was a span of 9 bases. CDR1 and CDR2 from the germline V gene are MNHEY and SVGAGI. The CDR3 consists of 14 residues. Written as DNA, the CDR3 is TGTGCCAGCAGTTTAGACAGGACTAACTATGGCTACACCTTC. Protein sequence: CASSLDRTNYGYTF.